This record concerns one T cell receptor (beta chain) sequence. What it recognizes is unknown. CDR1 and CDR2 (germline): MNHEY, SMNVEV (reference sequence). CDR3 length: 13 residues. Deletions cut 6 bases from V and 2 bases from J, with 8 bases between. This entry is derived from a study of PD-L1 blockade in urothelial cancer. Study summary: Patients began atezolizumab, 1,200 mg intravenously every 3 weeks, at some point between 2012 and 2014.

Described time point: pretreatment peripheral blood. Patients had locally advanced or metastatic urothelial carcinoma. Sampling of each patient yielded between 1 and 8 specimens, collected pretreatment and on-treatment. The data were produced by immunoSEQ multiplex PCR, yet TCRdb's version contains in-frame clones alone and is incomplete. Among fewer than 40,000 clones listed, roughly nine tenths were seen once. Whole-study findings and limits: Below-median pretreatment blood TCR clonality was associated with improved progression-free and overall survival.

The sequenced sample was PBMCs, obtained around atezolizumab (anti-PD-L1) treatment. The sequence was collected from a woman aged 55-70 years with urothelial cancer. V usage is TRBV27 and J usage is TRBJ2-4; D gene uncertain. The CDR3 nucleotides are TGTGCCAGCAGCTCAGGTTCCAAAAACATTCAGTACTTC. Encoded protein: CASSSGSKNIQYF.